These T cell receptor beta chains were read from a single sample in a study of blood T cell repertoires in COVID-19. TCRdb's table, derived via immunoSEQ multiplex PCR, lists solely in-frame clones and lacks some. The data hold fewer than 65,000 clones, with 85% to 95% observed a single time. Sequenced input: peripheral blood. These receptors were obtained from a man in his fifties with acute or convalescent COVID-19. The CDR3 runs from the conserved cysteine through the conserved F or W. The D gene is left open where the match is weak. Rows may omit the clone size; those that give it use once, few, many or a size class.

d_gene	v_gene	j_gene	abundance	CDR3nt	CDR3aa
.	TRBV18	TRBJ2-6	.	TGTGCCAGCTCACCACGCCTCGGCTCTGGGGCCAACGTCCTGACTTTC	CASSPRLGSGANVLTF
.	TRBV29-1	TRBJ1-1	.	TGCAGCACCAACAGGGTCCCTGAAGCTTTCTTT	CSTNRVPEAFF
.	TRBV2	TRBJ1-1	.	TGTGCCAGCAGGGAAACAGGTATGAACACTGAAGCTTTCTTT	CASRETGMNTEAFF
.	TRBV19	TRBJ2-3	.	TGTGCCAGTAGTAAGAGGACAGATACGCAGTATTTT	CASSKRTDTQYF
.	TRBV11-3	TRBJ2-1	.	TGTGCCAGCAGCTTTATAACTAGATACAATGAGCAGTTCTTC	CASSFITRYNEQFF
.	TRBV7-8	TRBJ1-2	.	TGTGCCAGCAGCCCCGTACAGGCCGGCTATGGCTACACCTTC	CASSPVQAGYGYTF
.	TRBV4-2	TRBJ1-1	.	TGTGCCAGCAGCCGGACTGACATGAACACTGAAGCTTTCTTT	CASSRTDMNTEAFF
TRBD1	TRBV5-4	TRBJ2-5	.	TGTGCCAGCAGCCCGACAGGGGAAGAGACCCAGTACTTC	CASSPTGEETQYF
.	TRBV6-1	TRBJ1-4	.	TGTGCCAGCAGTGAGGCCCAGATGGGCCGTGAAAAACTGTTTTTT	CASSEAQMGREKLFF
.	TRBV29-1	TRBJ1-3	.	TGCAGCGTTGAAACCAGGGTCTCTGGAAACACCATATATTTT	CSVETRVSGNTIYF
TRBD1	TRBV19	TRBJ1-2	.	TGTGCCAGTAGTATTCTTGGCCAGGGGGCTTTCCCCCTTTCTGGCTACACCTTC	CASSILGQGAFPLSGYTF
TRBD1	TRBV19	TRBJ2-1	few	TGTGCCAGTAGTGGTATTTCCGGGACAGGGCGGAACAATGAGCAGTTCTTC	CASSGISGTGRNNEQFF
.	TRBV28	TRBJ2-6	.	TGTGCCAGCACTATAGGAGACTCTGGGGCCAACGTCCTGACTTTC	CASTIGDSGANVLTF
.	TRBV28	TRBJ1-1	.	TGTGCCAGCAGTTTTCTCCAAACAGGTATGACTGAAGCTTTCTTT	CASSFLQTGMTEAFF
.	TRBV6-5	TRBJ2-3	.	TGTGCCAGCAGTCCCCCGGGACTTGGCGCGCAGTATTTT	CASSPPGLGAQYF
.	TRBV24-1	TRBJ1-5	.	TGTGCCACCAGTGGTCAACAGGGCTGGAATCAGCCCCAGCATTTT	CATSGQQGWNQPQHF
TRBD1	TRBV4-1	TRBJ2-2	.	TGCGCCAGCAGGCAACCGGGACAGGGTATCGGGGAGCTGTTTTTT	CASRQPGQGIGELFF
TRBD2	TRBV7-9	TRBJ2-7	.	TGTGCCAGCAGCAGGGGGACTAGCGGCTCCTACGAGCAGTACTTC	CASSRGTSGSYEQYF
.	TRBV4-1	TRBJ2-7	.	TGCGCCAGCAGCCAAGATCCAGGGTCCTACGAGCAGTACTTC	CASSQDPGSYEQYF
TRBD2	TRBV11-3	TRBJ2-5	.	TGTGCCAGCAGCTCGGCTAGCGGGAGGAACCAAGAGACCCAGTACTTC	CASSSASGRNQETQYF
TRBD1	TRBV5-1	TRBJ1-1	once	TGCGCCAGCAGCTCCATGACAGGGGGAACTGAAGCTTTCTTT	CASSSMTGGTEAFF
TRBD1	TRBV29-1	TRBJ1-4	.	TGCAGCGTTGAAGGACGGCGGGACAGTGTTGAAAAACTGTTTTTT	CSVEGRRDSVEKLFF
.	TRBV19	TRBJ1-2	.	TGTGCCAGTAGTCCCTTACTCTACTATGGCTACACCTTC	CASSPLLYYGYTF
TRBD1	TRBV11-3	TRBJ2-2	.	TGTGCCAGCAGCTTCTTAGGGGGCTCCGGGGAGCTGTTTTTT	CASSFLGGSGELFF
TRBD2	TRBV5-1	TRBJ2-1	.	TGCGCCAGCGAACCCGGGACTAGCGGGATCAATGAGCAGTTCTTC	CASEPGTSGINEQFF
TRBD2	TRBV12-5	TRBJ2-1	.	TGTGCTAGTGGTTTAGGACTAGCGAGGAATGAGCAGTTCTTC	CASGLGLARNEQFF
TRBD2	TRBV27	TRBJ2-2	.	TGTGCCAGCAGTTTTACTAGCGGGAGAGACACCGGGGAGCTGTTTTTT	CASSFTSGRDTGELFF
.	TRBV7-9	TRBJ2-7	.	TGTGCCAGCAGCCGTGGCCCCTACGAGCAGTACTTC	CASSRGPYEQYF
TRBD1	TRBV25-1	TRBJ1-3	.	TGTGCCAGCAGTGAATGGACAGGGTCGCCCCCTGGAAACACCATATATTTT	CASSEWTGSPPGNTIYF
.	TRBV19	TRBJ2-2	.	TGTGCCAGTAAGTTCCCGGAGCCCACCGGGGAGCTGTTTTTT	CASKFPEPTGELFF